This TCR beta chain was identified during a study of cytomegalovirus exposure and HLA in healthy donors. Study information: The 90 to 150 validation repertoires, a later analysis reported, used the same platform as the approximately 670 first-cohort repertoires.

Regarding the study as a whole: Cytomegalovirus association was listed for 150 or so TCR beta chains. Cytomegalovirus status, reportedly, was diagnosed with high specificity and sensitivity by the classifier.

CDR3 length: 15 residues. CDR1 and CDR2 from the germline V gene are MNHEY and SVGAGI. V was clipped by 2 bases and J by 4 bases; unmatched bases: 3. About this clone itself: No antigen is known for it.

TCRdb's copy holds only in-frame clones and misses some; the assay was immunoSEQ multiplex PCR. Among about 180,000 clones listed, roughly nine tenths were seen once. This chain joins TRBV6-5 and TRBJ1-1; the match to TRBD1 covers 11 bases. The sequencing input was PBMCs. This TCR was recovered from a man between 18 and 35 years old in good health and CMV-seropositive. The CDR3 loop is CASSYAGTGGTEAFF. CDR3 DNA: TGTGCCAGCAGTTACGCCGGGACAGGGGGCACTGAAGCTTTCTTT.